This T cell receptor beta chain derives from a study of blood T cell repertoires in COVID-19. Here immunoSEQ multiplex PCR was the method, and the copy in TCRdb shows in-frame clones only, minus some. Here the sample spans 270,000 or so clones, 85% being singletons. The sequence was obtained from a woman aged 45 to 65 who had been exposed to COVID-19. The sample was PBMCs or T cells enriched from blood (not recorded which).

The CDR3 is CASSWGGASQETQYF. Here the CDR3 DNA reads TGTGCCAGCAGCTGGGGGGGCGCGTCCCAAGAGACCCAGTACTTC. The chain uses TRBV5-4 and TRBJ2-5; a weak D match, TRBD2 (7 bases). The V gene lost 3 bases and the J gene lost 1 base, with 13 bases spanning the gap. This CDR3 has 15 amino acids. CDR1 SGHNT and CDR2 YYREEE come from the germline V gene (reference sequence).